Sequencing of this T cell receptor (beta chain) was carried out in a study of cytomegalovirus exposure and HLA in healthy donors. On this clone itself: At the DNA level, this CDR3 is encoded by other sequences in the same sample as well.

J gave up 2 bases and V 7 bases, and 2 bases lay outside the gene matches. The length of the CDR3 is 13 residues. Germline loops: CDR1 LNHDA, CDR2 SQIVND (reference sequence). Amplification used 60 Vbeta primers and 13 Jbeta primers. Method: immunoSEQ multiplex PCR; TCRdb's copy keeps in-frame clones and lacks some. The sample yields some 200,000 clones, 82% seen once. Sequencing was done on a sample of PBMCs. This chain joins TRBV19 and TRBJ1-3; 7 positions match TRBD1. The receptor comes from a boy between 2 and 15 years old in good health and CMV-seronegative. In DNA form, the CDR3 reads TGTGCCAGTAACAGGGGCCCTGGAAACACCATATATTTT. It is translated as CASNRGPGNTIYF.